The clone carrying this TCR beta chain was counted ten times or more. Its antigen is undetermined. These data are taken from a study of CD8 T cells in ankylosing spondylitis. The germline CDR1 and CDR2 sequences are SGHRS and YFSETQ. The V end lost 3 bases, the J end lost 4 bases, and 7 bases lay between the germline ends. The CDR3 totals 12 residues. TCRdb called the 5' RACE reads again in MiXCR, with one record for every CDR3 protein. The data contain 200,000 to 300,000 distinct CDR3 sequences, roughly a tenth of them seen just once; the ten biggest clones take up 2.6%. Study-wide results and caveats: In reactive arthritis synovial fluid and blood, some motif variants had been reported before.

The sample comprised blood, either unsorted or a sorted T cell fraction (not recorded which). The receptor was isolated from a male donor with ankylosing spondylitis or in good health (not recorded which). V is TRBV5-1 and J is TRBJ2-5, with D unresolved. The CDR3 nucleotides read TGCGCCAGCAGCTCCCACGGAGAGACCCAGTACTTC. It is translated as CASSSHGETQYF.